The rows below give T cell receptor beta chains drawn from one sample of a study of cytomegalovirus exposure and HLA in healthy donors. TCRdb keeps only in-frame clones here, not all; method: immunoSEQ multiplex PCR. Here the sample spans more than 150,000 clones, roughly 76% being singletons. Input material: PBMCs. These receptors all stem from a man aged 35 to 55 in good health and CMV-seropositive. Each CDR3 is given with its conserved first and last residue. The order of the fields is D gene, clone size, V gene, J gene, CDR3 protein, CDR3 DNA. D genes are given only for firm matches. Where a row states a size, it is once, few, many or the class of an expanded clone; other rows omit it.

d_gene: TRBD1; abundance: .; v_gene: TRBV6-5; j_gene: TRBJ2-7; CDR3aa: CASSYSGQSYEQYF; CDR3nt: TGTGCCAGCAGTTACTCGGGACAGAGTTACGAGCAGTACTTC
d_gene: TRBD2; abundance: .; v_gene: TRBV5-1; j_gene: TRBJ2-5; CDR3aa: CASSLAGGRAETQYF; CDR3nt: TGCGCCAGCAGCTTGGCGGGGGGGCGTGCGGAGACCCAGTACTTC
d_gene: .; abundance: .; v_gene: TRBV18; j_gene: TRBJ2-2; CDR3aa: CASSPFAGVEFFTGELFF; CDR3nt: TGTGCCAGCTCACCGTTCGCGGGTGTGGAGTTCTTCACCGGGGAGCTGTTTTTT
d_gene: TRBD1; abundance: .; v_gene: TRBV29-1; j_gene: TRBJ2-3; CDR3aa: CSLKGGASTDTQYF; CDR3nt: TGCAGCCTAAAAGGGGGCGCGAGCACAGATACGCAGTATTTT
d_gene: .; abundance: .; v_gene: TRBV30; j_gene: TRBJ1-2; CDR3aa: CAWSVGRADGYTF; CDR3nt: TGTGCCTGGAGTGTAGGCAGGGCTGATGGCTACACCTTC
d_gene: .; abundance: once; v_gene: TRBV28; j_gene: TRBJ2-4; CDR3aa: CASSSQGWNKNIQYF; CDR3nt: TGTGCCAGCAGTTCCCAGGGTTGGAACAAAAACATTCAGTACTTC
d_gene: TRBD1; abundance: .; v_gene: TRBV9; j_gene: TRBJ1-1; CDR3aa: CASSVPGQGSTEAFF; CDR3nt: TGTGCCAGCAGCGTCCCGGGACAGGGCTCCACTGAAGCTTTCTTT
d_gene: TRBD2; abundance: .; v_gene: TRBV7-9; j_gene: TRBJ2-3; CDR3aa: CASSLAAGGRDTQYF; CDR3nt: TGTGCCAGCAGCTTAGCGGCGGGGGGGCGAGATACGCAGTATTTT
d_gene: TRBD2; abundance: .; v_gene: TRBV27; j_gene: TRBJ2-5; CDR3aa: CASSQTRTSGETQYF; CDR3nt: TGTGCCAGCAGTCAGACAAGGACTAGCGGCGAGACCCAGTACTTC
d_gene: .; abundance: once; v_gene: TRBV18; j_gene: TRBJ1-1; CDR3aa: CASSPRAGVVTEAFF; CDR3nt: TGTGCCAGCTCTCCACGGGCAGGGGTAGTCACTGAAGCTTTCTTT
d_gene: .; abundance: .; v_gene: TRBV9; j_gene: TRBJ2-1; CDR3aa: CASSAGGSTYNEQFF; CDR3nt: TGTGCCAGCAGCGCCGGTGGGAGCACCTACAATGAGCAGTTCTTC
d_gene: .; abundance: .; v_gene: TRBV7-6; j_gene: TRBJ1-1; CDR3aa: CASSLRGDTEAFF; CDR3nt: TGTGCCAGCAGCTTACGGGGTGACACTGAAGCTTTCTTT
d_gene: .; abundance: .; v_gene: TRBV19; j_gene: TRBJ2-1; CDR3aa: CASSMDLEANNEQFF; CDR3nt: TGTGCCAGTAGTATGGATCTCGAGGCCAACAATGAGCAGTTCTTC
d_gene: .; abundance: .; v_gene: TRBV7-9; j_gene: TRBJ2-5; CDR3aa: CASSELRGETQYF; CDR3nt: TGTGCCAGCAGCGAACTCAGGGGAGAGACCCAGTACTTC
d_gene: TRBD1; abundance: .; v_gene: TRBV10-2; j_gene: TRBJ1-5; CDR3aa: CASRAGQTSNQPQHF; CDR3nt: TGCGCCAGCAGGGCGGGACAGACTAGCAATCAGCCCCAGCATTTT
d_gene: .; abundance: .; v_gene: TRBV30; j_gene: TRBJ2-3; CDR3aa: CAWSVDSSDTQYF; CDR3nt: TGTGCCTGGAGTGTAGACAGCTCAGATACGCAGTATTTT
d_gene: .; abundance: once; v_gene: TRBV7-9; j_gene: TRBJ2-7; CDR3aa: CASRSDRSSYEQYF; CDR3nt: TGTGCCAGCAGATCCGACAGGAGCTCCTACGAGCAGTACTTC
d_gene: TRBD2; abundance: .; v_gene: TRBV10-3; j_gene: TRBJ2-7; CDR3aa: CAISESGGSNEQYF; CDR3nt: TGTGCCATCAGTGAAAGCGGGGGTAGCAACGAGCAGTACTTC
d_gene: .; abundance: .; v_gene: TRBV4-1; j_gene: TRBJ2-5; CDR3aa: CASSQGDQETQYF; CDR3nt: TGCGCCAGCAGCCAAGGAGACCAAGAGACCCAGTACTTC
d_gene: .; abundance: .; v_gene: TRBV2; j_gene: TRBJ1-1; CDR3aa: CASSVVGSGAEAFF; CDR3nt: TGTGCCAGCAGTGTAGTCGGTTCGGGGGCTGAAGCTTTCTTT
d_gene: .; abundance: .; v_gene: TRBV6-1; j_gene: TRBJ2-7; CDR3aa: CASSVIYEQYF; CDR3nt: TGTGCCAGCAGTGTAATTTACGAGCAGTACTTC
d_gene: TRBD1; abundance: .; v_gene: TRBV7-2; j_gene: TRBJ1-4; CDR3aa: CASSLGAGQVEKLFF; CDR3nt: TGTGCCAGCAGCTTAGGTGCGGGACAGGTAGAAAAACTGTTTTTT
d_gene: .; abundance: .; v_gene: TRBV5-4; j_gene: TRBJ2-7; CDR3aa: CASSLVSGSYEQYF; CDR3nt: TGTGCCAGCAGCTTGGTCTCGGGATCGTACGAGCAGTACTTC
d_gene: TRBD1; abundance: .; v_gene: TRBV29-1; j_gene: TRBJ1-3; CDR3aa: CSVDKRDTTGISGNTIYF; CDR3nt: TGCAGCGTTGACAAAAGGGATACGACAGGGATCTCTGGAAACACCATATATTTT
d_gene: TRBD1; abundance: .; v_gene: TRBV28; j_gene: TRBJ2-7; CDR3aa: CASIPGQGVQYF; CDR3nt: TGTGCCAGCATCCCGGGACAGGGAGTGCAGTACTTC
d_gene: .; abundance: .; v_gene: TRBV2; j_gene: TRBJ1-3; CDR3aa: CASGTFLGNTIYF; CDR3nt: TGTGCCAGCGGGACTTTCTTGGGAAACACCATATATTTT
d_gene: TRBD1; abundance: .; v_gene: TRBV4-3; j_gene: TRBJ2-7; CDR3aa: CASSQDRLTSSYEQYF; CDR3nt: TGCGCCAGCAGCCAGGACAGGCTAACTAGCTCCTACGAGCAGTACTTC
d_gene: .; abundance: .; v_gene: TRBV11-2; j_gene: TRBJ2-7; CDR3aa: CASSFAGRTYEQYF; CDR3nt: TGTGCCAGCAGCTTTGCGGGGAGGACCTACGAGCAGTACTTC
d_gene: .; abundance: few; v_gene: TRBV19; j_gene: TRBJ1-2; CDR3aa: CASSIIDSYGYTF; CDR3nt: TGTGCCAGTAGTATAATCGACAGCTATGGCTACACCTTC
d_gene: TRBD1; abundance: once; v_gene: TRBV6-6; j_gene: TRBJ1-2; CDR3aa: CASSGGQGYGYTF; CDR3nt: TGTGCCAGCAGTGGGGGACAGGGCTATGGCTACACCTTC
d_gene: .; abundance: .; v_gene: TRBV25-1; j_gene: TRBJ2-7; CDR3aa: CATLGEKGDHYEQYF; CDR3nt: TGTGCCACCCTGGGGGAGAAGGGGGACCACTACGAGCAGTACTTC
d_gene: .; abundance: .; v_gene: TRBV28; j_gene: TRBJ1-2; CDR3aa: CASSSASPYGYTF; CDR3nt: TGTGCCAGCAGTTCCGCAAGCCCCTATGGCTACACCTTC
d_gene: .; abundance: .; v_gene: TRBV7-9; j_gene: TRBJ2-2; CDR3aa: CASSFGTPNTGELFF; CDR3nt: TGTGCCAGCAGCTTTGGGACACCTAACACCGGGGAGCTGTTTTTT
d_gene: .; abundance: .; v_gene: TRBV4-1; j_gene: TRBJ2-7; CDR3aa: CASSQESGETYEQYF; CDR3nt: TGCGCCAGCAGCCAAGAATCCGGGGAAACCTACGAGCAGTACTTC
d_gene: TRBD1; abundance: .; v_gene: TRBV18; j_gene: TRBJ2-7; CDR3aa: CASSPPAQGAGEQYF; CDR3nt: TGTGCCAGCTCACCACCGGCTCAGGGGGCAGGGGAGCAGTACTTC
d_gene: TRBD2; abundance: .; v_gene: TRBV5-4; j_gene: TRBJ2-7; CDR3aa: CASSLSGGARAYEQYF; CDR3nt: TGTGCCAGCAGCCTGAGCGGGGGGGCGCGTGCCTACGAGCAGTACTTC
d_gene: TRBD1; abundance: .; v_gene: TRBV7-8; j_gene: TRBJ2-1; CDR3aa: CASSPGTGGALGEQFF; CDR3nt: TGTGCCAGCAGCCCGGGGACAGGGGGCGCTCTTGGTGAGCAGTTCTTC
d_gene: TRBD2; abundance: .; v_gene: TRBV19; j_gene: TRBJ2-5; CDR3aa: CASSIDRGVETQYF; CDR3nt: TGTGCCAGTAGTATAGATCGGGGGGTGGAGACCCAGTACTTC
d_gene: TRBD1; abundance: .; v_gene: TRBV19; j_gene: TRBJ2-7; CDR3aa: CASSIEQGVGYEQYF; CDR3nt: TGTGCCAGTAGTATCGAGCAGGGGGTCGGTTACGAGCAGTACTTC
d_gene: .; abundance: .; v_gene: TRBV19; j_gene: TRBJ2-1; CDR3aa: CASSWSAWDNSYNEQFF; CDR3nt: TGTGCCAGTAGTTGGTCCGCCTGGGACAACTCCTACAATGAGCAGTTCTTC
d_gene: TRBD2; abundance: .; v_gene: TRBV11-2; j_gene: TRBJ2-3; CDR3aa: CASSAPTSGGGTDTQYF; CDR3nt: TGTGCCAGCAGCGCTCCGACTAGCGGGGGAGGAACAGATACGCAGTATTTT
d_gene: .; abundance: once; v_gene: TRBV7-9; j_gene: TRBJ1-2; CDR3aa: CASSLTRVTNYGYTF; CDR3nt: TGTGCCAGCAGCCTAACCCGGGTGACTAACTATGGCTACACCTTC
d_gene: .; abundance: .; v_gene: TRBV27; j_gene: TRBJ2-7; CDR3aa: CASSPRGVSYEQYF; CDR3nt: TGTGCCAGCAGTCCCAGGGGGGTCTCCTACGAGCAGTACTTC
d_gene: TRBD1; abundance: .; v_gene: TRBV4-1; j_gene: TRBJ1-1; CDR3aa: CASSHEDRVNTEAFF; CDR3nt: TGCGCCAGCAGCCATGAAGACAGGGTGAACACTGAAGCTTTCTTT
d_gene: TRBD1; abundance: .; v_gene: TRBV12-5; j_gene: TRBJ2-7; CDR3aa: CASGLGQGAKNEQYF; CDR3nt: TGTGCTAGTGGTTTAGGACAGGGGGCGAAGAACGAGCAGTACTTC